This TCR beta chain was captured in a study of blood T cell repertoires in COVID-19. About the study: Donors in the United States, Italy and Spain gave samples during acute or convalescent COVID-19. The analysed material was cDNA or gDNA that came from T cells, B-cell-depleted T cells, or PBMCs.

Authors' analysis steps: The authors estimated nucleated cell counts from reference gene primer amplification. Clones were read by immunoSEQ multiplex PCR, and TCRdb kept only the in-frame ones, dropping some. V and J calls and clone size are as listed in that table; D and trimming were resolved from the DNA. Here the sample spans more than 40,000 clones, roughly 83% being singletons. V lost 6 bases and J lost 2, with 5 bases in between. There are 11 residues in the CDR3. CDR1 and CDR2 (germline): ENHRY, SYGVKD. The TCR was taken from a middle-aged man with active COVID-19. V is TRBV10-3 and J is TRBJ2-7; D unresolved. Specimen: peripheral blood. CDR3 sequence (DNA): TGTGCCATCAGCCCCGCCTACGAGCAGTACTTC. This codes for CAISPAYEQYF.